This TCR beta chain emerged from a study of T cell responses to AZD1222 COVID-19 vaccine. The CDR3 totals 9 residues. Libraries were prepared by immunoSEQ multiplex PCR; TCRdb keeps only in-frame clonotypes and omits some of them. The sample has around 80,000 clones; 70% to 90% are singletons. This clone was observed once. Its antigen is not identified. Notes on the study in general: AZD1222 recipients seropositive at baseline numbered only six or seven. Within unmutated variant regions lay the reported targets of nearly half of spike-specific TCRs.

The material was peripheral blood, obtained 28 days after the second AZD1222 dose. The clonotype was recovered from an adult who received the AZD1222 COVID-19 vaccine. This chain joins TRBV21-1 and TRBJ2-7; TRBD2, the D gene given by the table, was not confirmed from the DNA. TRBV21-1 is a pseudogene locus. The CDR3 DNA reads TGTGCCAGCAATAGAAACTTTACGGTC. Translated, it gives CASNRNFTV.